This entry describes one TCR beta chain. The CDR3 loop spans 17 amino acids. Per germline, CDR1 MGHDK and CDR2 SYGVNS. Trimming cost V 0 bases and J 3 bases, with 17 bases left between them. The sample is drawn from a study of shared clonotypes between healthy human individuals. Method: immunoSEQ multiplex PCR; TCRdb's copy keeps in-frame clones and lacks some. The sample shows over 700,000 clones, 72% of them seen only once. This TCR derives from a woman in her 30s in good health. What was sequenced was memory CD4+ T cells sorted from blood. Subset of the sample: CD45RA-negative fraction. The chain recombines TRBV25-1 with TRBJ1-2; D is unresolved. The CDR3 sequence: CASSEYTGPGSYYGYTF. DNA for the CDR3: TGTGCCAGCAGTGAATATACCGGGCCGGGTTCATACTATGGCTACACCTTC.